A single sample is the source of the 23 T cell receptor beta chains below, sequenced in a study of OX40 agonist ivuxolimab in advanced cancers. Assay used: immunoSEQ multiplex PCR; TCRdb lists only in-frame clones, some missing. Here the sample spans 70,000 or so clones, roughly nine tenths being singletons. Specimen: CD4+ or CD8+ T cells sorted from blood, collected in a trial of the OX40 agonist ivuxolimab. Receptors were obtained from an adult with an advanced solid tumor such as melanoma, head and neck, liver or kidney cancer.

This clone was detected only once. This chain links TRBV5-5 with TRBJ2-7; unclear D gene. Germline loops: CDR1 SGHKS, CDR2 YYEKEE (reference sequence). The CDR3 has 12 amino acids. The V end lost 0 bases, the J end lost 2 bases, and 3 bases lay between the germline ends. CDR3 region: CASSLATYEQYF. In DNA, the CDR3 is TGTGCCAGCAGCTTGGCTACCTACGAGCAGTACTTC.

The chain combines TRBV7-2 with TRBJ2-7, with D possibly being TRBD1 (6 bases). V lost 1 base and J lost 2, with 9 bases in between. The CDR3 is 14 residues long. The germline CDR1 and CDR2 sequences are SGHTA and FQGNSA. The CDR3 sequence: CASSLGQGTYEQYF. CDR3 coding DNA: TGTGCCAGCAGCTTAGGGCAGGGGACCTACGAGCAGTACTTC.

This chain connects TRBV30 to TRBJ1-5; TRBD1 is a possible D gene (5 bases). The CDR3 has 14 amino acids. The V end lost 2 bases, the J end lost 0 bases, and 8 bases lay between the germline ends. CDR1 and CDR2 from the germline V gene are GTSNPN and SVGIG (reference sequence). The CDR3 protein is CAWSTGDSNQPQHF. CDR3 DNA: TGTGCCTGGAGTACAGGTGATAGCAATCAGCCCCAGCATTTT.

The chain carries TRBV11-3 and TRBJ2-3; 9 bases agree with TRBD2. With 5 bases clipped from V and 0 bases from J, the junction kept 0 bases outside the gene matches. Germline V gene data show CDR1 as SGHNT and CDR2 as YENEEA. The CDR3 consists of 14 residues. The CDR3 bases are TGTGCCAGCAGCGGGACTAGCAGCACAGATACGCAGTATTTT. This codes for CASSGTSSTDTQYF. The variable domain in full, with the rest retrieved from reference TRBV11-3 and TRBJ2-3, is EAGVVQSPRYKIIEKKQPVAFWCNPISGHNTLYWYLQNLGQGPELLIRYENEEAVDDSQLPKDRFSAERLKGVDSTLKIQPAELGDSAVYLCASSGTSSTDTQYFGPGTRLTVL.

The rearrangement uses TRBV27 and TRBJ2-1, with TRBD2 matching over 10 bases. Germline V gene data show CDR1 as MNHEY and CDR2 as SMNVEV (reference sequence). The CDR3 covers 16 residues. V shed 7 bases, J shed 4 bases, and the junction held 10 bases outside the gene matches. The CDR3 DNA reads as TGTGCCAGCAAGCCCCCGGGACTAGCGAATTACAATGAGCAGTTCTTC. This gives the protein CASKPPGLANYNEQFF.

V is TRBV11-2 and J is TRBJ1-2; D possibly corresponds to TRBD1 (5 bases). Deletions cut 2 bases from V and 4 bases from J, with 17 bases between. There are 16 residues in the CDR3. The germline CDR1 and CDR2 sequences are SGHAT and FQNNGV. CDR3 in DNA: TGTGCCAGCAGCTTAAGGGGTGGGGACCTCTCCTATGGCTACACCTTC. This codes for CASSLRGGDLSYGYTF. The full variable domain, its missing parts supplied by reference TRBV11-2 and TRBJ1-2, is EAGVAQSPRYKIIEKRQSVAFWCNPISGHATLYWYQQILGQGPKLLIQFQNNGVVDDSQLPKDRFSAERLKGVDSTLKIQPAKLEDSAVYLCASSLRGGDLSYGYTFGSGTRLTVV.

In nucleotides, the CDR3 is TGTGCCAGCAGCTCTTCAGCTAACTATGGCTACACCTTC. This codes for CASSSSANYGYTF. The rearrangement links TRBV7-2 to TRBJ1-2; no reliable D call. The CDR3 runs 13 residues. The germline V gene encodes CDR1 SGHTA and CDR2 FQGNSA. Trimming stripped 4 bases from V and 0 bases from J, with 6 bases between.

J is TRBJ2-5 and V is TRBV5-1; a weak D match, TRBD1 (6 bases). Trimming removed 5 bases from V and 2 bases from J, with 13 bases in between. The CDR3 is 14 residues long. The germline V gene encodes CDR1 SGHRS and CDR2 YFSETQ. This CDR3 is CASSLRGNQETQYF. CDR3 DNA sequence: TGCGCCAGCAGTTTAAGGGGGAATCAAGAGACCCAGTACTTC.

The rearrangement joins TRBV6-6 to TRBJ2-3, with 14 bases aligning to TRBD2. The CDR3 is 15 amino acids. The germline CDR1 and CDR2 sequences are MNHNY and SVGAGI (reference sequence). V lost 6 bases, J lost 6 bases, and 5 bases stayed unmatched. The CDR3 DNA sequence: TGTGCCAGCAGGACGGGACTAGCGGGAGTGGATACGCAGTATTTT. Its protein product is CASRTGLAGVDTQYF.

The gene calls are TRBV7-3 and TRBJ2-2, with 9 bases that match TRBD1. With 4 bases clipped from V and 5 bases from J, the junction kept 11 bases outside the gene matches. The CDR3 sequence is 17 residues long. Per germline, CDR1 SGHTA and CDR2 FQGTGA. Here the CDR3 DNA reads TGTGCCAGCAGCTCCACCTACAGGGGGCAGGGGACCGGGGAGCTGTTTTTT. Its translation is CASSSTYRGQGTGELFF. Based on the CDR3 plus reference TRBV7-3 and TRBJ2-2, the full variable domain is GAGVSQTPSNKVTEKGKYVELRCDPISGHTALYWYRQSLGQGPEFLIYFQGTGAADDSGLPNDRFFAVRPEGSVSTLKIQRTERGDSAVYLCASSSTYRGQGTGELFFGEGSRLTVL.

This clone has a handful of counts. The chain joins TRBV5-1 to TRBJ2-2, with D perhaps matching TRBD2 (6 bases). The CDR3 length is 15 residues. Germline-derived CDR1 and CDR2 are SGHRS and YFSETQ. The V end lost 4 bases, the J end lost 1 base, and 11 bases lay between the germline ends. The CDR3 here is CASSVTAGNTGELFF. The CDR3, as DNA: TGCGCCAGCAGCGTCACAGCGGGGAACACCGGGGAGCTGTTTTTT.

This chain links TRBV15 with TRBJ1-1, with D possibly matching TRBD1 (5 bases). The CDR3 is 15 residues long. The germline V and J ends were trimmed by 0 bases and 1 base, with 9 bases remaining between them. Germline lookup yields CDR1 LNHNV and CDR2 YYDKDF (reference sequence). The CDR3 DNA reads TGTGCCACCAGCAGAGATATGGGGGGGAACACTGAAGCTTTCTTT. Translated, it gives CATSRDMGGNTEAFF.

The chain has TRBV25-1 and TRBJ1-3; TRBD1 might be the D (6 bases). V was cut by 2 bases and J by 4 bases, with 15 bases left in between. The germline gives CDR1 MGHDK, CDR2 SYGVNS. This CDR3 spans 16 amino acids. The DNA for the CDR3 is TGTGCCAGCAGTGAAAGATGGGGGGCGCTCGGAAACACCATATATTTT. It translates to CASSERWGALGNTIYF.

The CDR3 sequence: CASSLGLTDTEAFF. CDR3 DNA: TGTGCCAGCAGCTTAGGTCTCACCGACACTGAAGCTTTCTTT. This chain links TRBV7-9 with TRBJ1-1; D ambiguous. Germline-derived CDR1 and CDR2 are SEHNR and FQNEAQ (reference sequence). This CDR3 spans 14 amino acids. V was cut by 1 base and J by 3 bases, with 9 bases left in between.

This clone was recorded once. V gene TRBV5-1 combines with J gene TRBJ1-3; D unresolved. V was clipped by 4 bases and J by 4 bases, with 12 bases between them. The CDR3 totals 14 residues. Germline CDR1 SGHRS, CDR2 YFSETQ. The CDR3 is CASSLGSEGNTIYF. CDR3 coding DNA: TGCGCCAGCAGCCTTGGGTCCGAGGGAAACACCATATATTTT.

This clone showed up just once. V usage is TRBV18 and J usage is TRBJ2-1; 9 positions agree with TRBD2. J was trimmed by 4 bases and V by 4 bases; bases with no gene match: 14. Germline assignment: CDR1 KGHSH and CDR2 LQKENI. This CDR3 comprises 18 residues. CDR3 loop: CASSLLSSGAIEYNEQFF. The DNA of the CDR3 is TGTGCCAGCTCACTCCTATCTAGCGGGGCGATCGAATACAATGAGCAGTTCTTC.

V and J are TRBV30 and TRBJ2-2, with unresolved D. The CDR3 consists of 15 residues. Germline lookup yields CDR1 GTSNPN and CDR2 SVGIG (reference sequence). The V gene lost 4 bases and the J gene lost 5 bases, with 17 bases spanning the gap. CDR3 loop: CAWTKAGLTTGELFF. The CDR3 nucleotides read TGTGCCTGGACTAAAGCCGGCCTAACAACCGGGGAGCTGTTTTTT.

This clone appeared once. The CDR3 loop reads CASSPRQGYEQYF. DNA of the CDR3: TGTGCCAGCAGCCCACGGCAGGGCTACGAGCAGTACTTC. The rearrangement joins TRBV14 to TRBJ2-7; D might be TRBD1 (5 bases). The CDR3 totals 13 residues. The germline V gene has CDR1 SGHDN and CDR2 FVKESK. The V end was cut by 4 bases, the J end by 3 bases, with 10 bases between.

The CDR3 region is CASGLGPQLAKNIQYF. The DNA for the CDR3 is TGTGCTAGTGGTTTGGGGCCCCAGCTAGCCAAAAACATTCAGTACTTC. V is TRBV12-5 and J is TRBJ2-4, with unresolved D. CDR1 and CDR2 from the germline V gene are LGHNT and FRNRAP. Trimming stripped 1 base from V and 0 bases from J, with 10 bases between. This CDR3 is built from 16 residues.

The J gene is TRBJ2-7, the V gene TRBV7-9; TRBD1 is a possible D gene (6 bases). V lost 5 bases and J 2 bases, leaving 13 bases between the germline ends. CDR1 and CDR2 (germline): SEHNR, FQNEAQ (reference sequence). The CDR3 extends over 14 amino acids. CDR3 sequence reads: CASSPGQIPYEQYF. The CDR3 DNA sequence: TGTGCCAGCAGCCCCGGACAGATTCCCTACGAGCAGTACTTC. Full variable domain (rest looked up from reference TRBV7-9 and TRBJ2-7): DTGVSQNPRHKITKRGQNVTFRCDPISEHNRLYWYRQTLGQGPEFLTYFQNEAQLEKSRLLSDRFSAERPKGSFSTLEIQRTEQGDSAMYLCASSPGQIPYEQYFGPGTRLTVT.

The chain uses TRBV6-5 and TRBJ1-2, with D unresolved. The germline V gene encodes CDR1 MNHEY and CDR2 SVGAGI. V shed 6 bases and J shed 5 bases, with 13 bases lying between them. The CDR3 has 13 residues. In nucleotides, the CDR3 is TGTGCCAGCAGCGACAATCTTGGGTATGGCTACACCTTC. Amino acid sequence: CASSDNLGYGYTF.

The chain couples TRBV28 to TRBJ2-1; 9 bases line up with TRBD1. Germline V CDR1 and CDR2: MDHEN, SYDVKM. The J segment lost 6 bases and the V segment lost 3 bases, leaving 3 bases of the junction unmatched. The CDR3 runs to 14 residues. CDR3 amino acids: CASSLGQGSNEQFF. The CDR3 DNA sequence: TGTGCCAGCAGTTTGGGACAGGGAAGCAATGAGCAGTTCTTC.

In DNA form, the CDR3 reads TGTGCCAGCAGCTCGGGACGGATGAACACTGAAGCTTTCTTT. Protein sequence: CASSSGRMNTEAFF. The chain is built from TRBV5-6 and TRBJ1-1; TRBD1 is a possible D gene (5 bases). The ends were cut back, 3 bases at V and 0 bases at J, with 9 bases in the middle. The CDR3 is 14 amino acids. Germline lookup yields CDR1 SGHDT and CDR2 YYEEEE.